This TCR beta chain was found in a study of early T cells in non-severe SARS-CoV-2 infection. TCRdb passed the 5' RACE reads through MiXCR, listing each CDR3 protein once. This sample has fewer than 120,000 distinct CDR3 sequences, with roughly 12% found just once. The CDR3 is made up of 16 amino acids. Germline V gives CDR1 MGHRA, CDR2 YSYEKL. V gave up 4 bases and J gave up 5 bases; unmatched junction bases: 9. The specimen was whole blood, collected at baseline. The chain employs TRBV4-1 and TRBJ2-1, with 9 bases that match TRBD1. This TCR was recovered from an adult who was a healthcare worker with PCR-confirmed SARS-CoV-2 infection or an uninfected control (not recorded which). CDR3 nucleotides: TGCGCCAGCAGCCTCGGGCCGGGGACAGGGAACAATGAGCAGTTCTTC. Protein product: CASSLGPGTGNNEQFF.